The clone carrying this T cell receptor beta chain came up many times. Its cognate antigen is unknown. The data were taken from a study of T cells in Graves' hyperthyroidism and ophthalmopathy. About the research overall: Peripheral blood specimens were obtained at initial diagnosis, prior to any treatment. Study-wide results and caveats: Most expanded thyroid clonotypes above 0.001 recurred in blood.

Researchers amplified the TCR beta CDR3 regions from RNA transcripts. First-round RT-PCR of the TCR CDR3 relied on the HTBI primer set. TCRdb redid the calling of the multiplex PCR reads with MiXCR, one entry per CDR3 protein. The repertoire has 640,000 or so distinct CDR3 sequences, about 14% of them found once; the top ten carry roughly 4.5%. A patient was excluded if there was uncontrolled infection, other autoimmune disease, pregnancy or lactation. The CDR3 has 12 amino acids. Trimming removed 7 bases from V and 3 bases from J; junction bases left unmatched: 5. Germline V gene lookup returns CDR1 DFQATT and CDR2 SNEGSKA (reference sequence).

The chain employs TRBV20-1 and TRBJ2-7; 8 nucleotides match TRBD2. The specimen was blood. This receptor was obtained from a woman aged 40 to 55 with Graves' ophthalmopathy. CDR3 residues: CSVLSGGYEQYF. The CDR3 DNA follows: TGCAGTGTTCTAAGCGGGGGCTACGAGCAGTACTTC.